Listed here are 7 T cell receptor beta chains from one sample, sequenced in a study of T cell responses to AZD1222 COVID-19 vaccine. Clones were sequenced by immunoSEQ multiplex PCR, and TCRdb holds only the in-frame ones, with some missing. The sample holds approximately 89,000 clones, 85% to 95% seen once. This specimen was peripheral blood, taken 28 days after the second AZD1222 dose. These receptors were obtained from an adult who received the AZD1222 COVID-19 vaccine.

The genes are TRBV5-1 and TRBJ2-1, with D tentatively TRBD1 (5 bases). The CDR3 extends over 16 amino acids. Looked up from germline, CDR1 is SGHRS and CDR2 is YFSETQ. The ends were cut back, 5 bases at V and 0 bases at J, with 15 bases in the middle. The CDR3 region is CASRPSPTDSYNEQFF. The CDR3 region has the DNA TGCGCCAGCAGACCCAGCCCGACAGACTCCTACAATGAGCAGTTCTTC.

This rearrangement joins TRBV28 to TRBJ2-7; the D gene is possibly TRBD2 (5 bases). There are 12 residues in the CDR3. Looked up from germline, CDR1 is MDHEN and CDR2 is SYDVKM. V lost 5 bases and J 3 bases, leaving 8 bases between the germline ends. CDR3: CASSPEVYEQYF. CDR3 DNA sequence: TGTGCCAGCAGTCCGGAGGTCTACGAGCAGTACTTC. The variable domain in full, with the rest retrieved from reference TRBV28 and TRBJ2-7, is DVKVTQSSRYLVKRTGEKVFLECVQDMDHENMFWYRQDPGLGLRLIYFSYDVKMKEKGDIPEGYSVSREKKERFSLILESASTNQTSMYLCASSPEVYEQYFGPGTRLTVT.

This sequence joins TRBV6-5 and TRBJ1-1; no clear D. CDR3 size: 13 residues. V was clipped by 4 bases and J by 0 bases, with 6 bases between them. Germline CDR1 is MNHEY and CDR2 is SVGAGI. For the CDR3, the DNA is TGTGCCAGCAGTTGGGCTTTGAACACTGAAGCTTTCTTT. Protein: CASSWALNTEAFF.

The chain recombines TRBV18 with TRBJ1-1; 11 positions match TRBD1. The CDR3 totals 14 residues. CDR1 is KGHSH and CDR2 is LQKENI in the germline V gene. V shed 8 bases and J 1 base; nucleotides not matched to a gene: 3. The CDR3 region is CASAGQGGNTEAFF. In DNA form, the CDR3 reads TGTGCCAGCGCGGGACAGGGGGGGAACACTGAAGCTTTCTTT.

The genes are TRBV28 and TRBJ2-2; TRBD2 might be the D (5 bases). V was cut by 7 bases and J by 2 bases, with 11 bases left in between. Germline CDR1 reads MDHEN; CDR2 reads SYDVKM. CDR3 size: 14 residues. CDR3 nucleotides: TGTGCCAGCATAGAAGCGGCCAACACCGGGGAGCTGTTTTTT. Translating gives CASIEAANTGELFF.

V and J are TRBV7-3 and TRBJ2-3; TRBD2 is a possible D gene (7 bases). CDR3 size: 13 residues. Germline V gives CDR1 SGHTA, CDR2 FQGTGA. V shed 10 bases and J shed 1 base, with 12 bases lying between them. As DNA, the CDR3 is TGTGCCACCAAGGGGGGGCGCACAGATACGCAGTATTTT. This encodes CATKGGRTDTQYF.

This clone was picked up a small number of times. The CDR3 DNA is TGCAGCGTTAAGCAGAACACTGAAGCTTTCTTT. This translates into CSVKQNTEAFF. The chain joins TRBV29-1 to TRBJ1-1; D unclear. Per germline, CDR1 SQVTM and CDR2 ANQGSEA. V was trimmed by 5 bases and J by 1 base, leaving 5 bases between them. The CDR3 has 11 amino acids.